This TCR beta chain was sequenced for a study of shared clonotypes between healthy human individuals. Overall study results and limits: Sample collection involved blood only; tissue repertoires are likely different.

Germline values: CDR1 SGHNT, CDR2 YYREEE (reference sequence). The V gene end was trimmed by 3 bases and the J gene end by 7 bases; junction bases not matched to a gene: 6. The CDR3 is made up of 15 amino acids. Every subset's genomic DNA went evenly onto several immunoSEQ plates. Unsorted PBMC DNA sequencing spanned ten immunoSEQ deep assay plates. Clones were sequenced by immunoSEQ multiplex PCR, and TCRdb holds only the in-frame ones, with some missing. The sample consists of about 520,000 clones, around 85% of them appearing once. In regard to this clone: Its antigen is not identified.

Caucasian adults residing in Nashville, Tennessee made up all the donors. Sequencing used PBMCs. J is TRBJ2-7 and V is TRBV5-4; the match to TRBD2 covers 14 bases. The TCR was taken from a woman aged 40 to 50 in good health. Some clones in this sample may be carry-over from other donors' samples. CDR3 in DNA: TGTGCCAGCAGCTCAACGACTAGCGGGAGGGGTGAGCAGTACTTC. Translation: CASSSTTSGRGEQYF.